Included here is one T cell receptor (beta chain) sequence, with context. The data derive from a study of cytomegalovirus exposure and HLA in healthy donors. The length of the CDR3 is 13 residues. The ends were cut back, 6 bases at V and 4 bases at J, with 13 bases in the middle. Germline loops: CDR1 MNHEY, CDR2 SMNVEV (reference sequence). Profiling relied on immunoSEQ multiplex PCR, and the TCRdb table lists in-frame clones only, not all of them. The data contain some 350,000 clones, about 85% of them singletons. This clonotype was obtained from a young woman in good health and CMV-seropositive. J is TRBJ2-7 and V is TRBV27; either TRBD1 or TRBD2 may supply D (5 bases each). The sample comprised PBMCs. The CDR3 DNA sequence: TGTGCCAGCAGCGGGACGACCCTGTACGAGCAGTACTTC. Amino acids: CASSGTTLYEQYF.